A single sample gave rise to the 19 T cell receptor beta chains below, sequenced in a study of response to subunit inactivated influenza vaccine. TCRdb re-called the RT-PCR reads through MiXCR, storing one row per CDR3 protein. This sample yields about 520,000 distinct CDR3 sequences, of which less than 7.5% are seen a single time; around 13% belongs to the top ten. Sample: PBMCs from blood, taken less than 25 months after vaccination. The origin of the receptors is a man between 50 and 75 years old who received an inactivated influenza vaccine.

This chain joins TRBV12-3 or TRBV12-4 and TRBJ2-3; 9 nucleotides match TRBD2. The CDR3 consists of 15 residues. V dropped 0 bases and J dropped 5; count of bases not matched to a gene: 3. CDR3 DNA sequence: TGTGCCAGCAGTTTAGCTAGCGGGAGTGGAGATACGCAGTATTTT. This encodes CASSLASGSGDTQYF.

The chain carries TRBV28 and TRBJ2-7; D unresolved. The CDR3 totals 12 residues. Per germline, CDR1 MDHEN and CDR2 SYDVKM. The ends were cut back, 7 bases at V and 2 bases at J, with 9 bases in the middle. The CDR3 nucleotides are TGTGCCAGCACCATGACCACCTACGAGCAGTACTTC. This translates into CASTMTTYEQYF.

This clonotype has ten or more counts. The chain employs TRBV27 and TRBJ2-1; 10 nucleotides match TRBD2. This CDR3 spans 16 amino acids. Trimming took 6 bases from V and 5 from J; bases not matched to a gene: 10. Germline assignment: CDR1 MNHEY and CDR2 SMNVEV (reference sequence). As DNA, the CDR3 is TGTGCCAGCAGGAAACAAAGGACTAGCGGCAACAATGAGCAGTTCTTC. Its protein is CASRKQRTSGNNEQFF.

The V call is TRBV11-2, the J call TRBJ1-3; D may be TRBD1 (5 bases). Germline CDR1 reads SGHAT; CDR2 reads FQNNGV. The CDR3 totals 15 residues. Deletions cut 5 bases from V and 0 bases from J, with 11 bases between. The CDR3 sequence is CASSQGRNSGNTIYF. CDR3 sequence (DNA): TGTGCCAGCAGCCAGGGACGGAACTCTGGAAACACCATATATTTT.

This chain connects TRBV12-3 or TRBV12-4 to TRBJ2-3, with D maybe TRBD2 (6 bases). The CDR3 covers 18 residues. Trimming removed 6 bases from V and 6 bases from J, with 28 bases in between. CDR3 amino acids: CASRGGAQTHSSGDTQYF. CDR3 DNA sequence: TGTGCCAGCAGGGGCGGGGCGCAAACCCATAGTTCGGGTGATACGCAGTATTTT.

This chain connects TRBV20-1 to TRBJ1-5, with unresolved D. Germline assignment: CDR1 DFQATT and CDR2 SNEGSKA (reference sequence). CDR3 length: 12 residues. V shed 5 bases and J shed 4 bases, with 9 bases lying between them. CDR3 coding DNA: TGCAGTGCTCAGGACCTTAATCAGCCCCAGCATTTT. This codes for CSAQDLNQPQHF.

This clonotype was picked up many times. The chain recombines TRBV27 with TRBJ2-7, with TRBD2 identical over 13 bases. V dropped 4 bases and J dropped 4; count of bases not matched to a gene: 1. CDR1 and CDR2 (germline): MNHEY, SMNVEV (reference sequence). This CDR3 comprises 14 residues. CDR3 amino acids: CASSSGLAGYEQYF. The CDR3, as DNA: TGTGCCAGCAGTTCGGGACTAGCGGGGTACGAGCAGTACTTC.

The sample holds many counts of this clonotype. V and J are TRBV29-1 and TRBJ1-4, with 7 bases identical to TRBD1. The CDR3 totals 13 residues. Germline V gene sequence: CDR1 SQVTM, CDR2 ANQGSEA. Losses at the gene ends were 7 bases for V and 8 bases for J; bases not matched to a gene: 10. CDR3 loop: CSARGDRAEKLFF. The CDR3 region has the DNA TGCAGCGCCCGGGGGGACAGAGCCGAAAAACTGTTTTTT. The full variable domain, completed using reference TRBV29-1 and TRBJ1-4, is SAVISQKPSRDICQRGTSLTIQCQVDSQVTMMFWYRQQPGQSLTLIATANQGSEATYESGFVIDKFPISRPNLTFSTLTVSNMSPEDSSIYLCSARGDRAEKLFFGSGTQLSVL.

A few counts support this clonotype. This chain links TRBV7-2 with TRBJ2-5; no reliable D call. Trimming left V 1 base short and J 5 bases short, with 20 bases between. The V gene's germline CDR1 is SGHTA and CDR2 FQGNSA. The CDR3 is made up of 17 amino acids. The CDR3 DNA sequence: TGTGCCAGCAGCTTAGTAGTACTGCGCCTAAGAGTGGAGACCCAGTACTTC. This codes for CASSLVVLRLRVETQYF.

In this sample, this clonotype turned up many times. CDR3 DNA sequence: TGTGCCAGCAGCGCGAGACAGGGGAGCAATTCACCCCTCCACTTT. Residues: CASSARQGSNSPLHF. The chain combines TRBV12-3 or TRBV12-4 with TRBJ1-6; 8 nucleotides match TRBD1. Losses at the gene ends were 6 bases for V and 7 bases for J; bases not matched to a gene: 8. The CDR3 extends over 15 amino acids.

In its sample, this clonotype was seen a few times. V is TRBV7-8 and J is TRBJ2-7, with TRBD2 identical over 9 bases. The germline V gene has CDR1 SGHVS and CDR2 FQNEAQ. Trimming at V came to 5 bases and at J to 0 bases, leaving 11 bases not matched to a gene. The CDR3 extends over 17 amino acids. CDR3 sequence (DNA): TGTGCCAGCAGCGGGGCTAGCGGGGCTGAACTCTCCTACGAGCAGTACTTC. As protein: CASSGASGAELSYEQYF.

This clonotype has a count of ten or more. The rearrangement joins TRBV29-1 to TRBJ1-1, with TRBD1 matching 7 bases. Germline assignment: CDR1 SQVTM and CDR2 ANQGSEA. This CDR3 region has 12 residues. V was pared by 7 bases and J by 1 base, with 3 bases of the junction left unmatched. The CDR3: CSAGQTNTEAFF. CDR3 DNA sequence: TGCAGCGCGGGACAGACGAACACTGAAGCTTTCTTT.

This clonotype was detected a few times. The genes are TRBV5-5 and TRBJ2-5; the D is unclear. The CDR3 has 13 amino acids. CDR1 and CDR2 (germline): SGHKS, YYEKEE (reference sequence). The V and J ends lost 2 bases and 1 base respectively, with 6 bases between them. The CDR3 is CASSFSPQETQYF. In DNA form, the CDR3 reads TGTGCCAGCAGCTTTTCCCCCCAAGAGACCCAGTACTTC.

This clonotype occurred many times. The chain has TRBV6-6 and TRBJ2-2; the D is unclear. Per the germline V gene, CDR1 is MNHNY and CDR2 is SVGAGI (reference sequence). With 5 bases removed from V and 9 bases from J, the gap between germline ends came to 7 bases. CDR3 length: 11 amino acids. The CDR3 loop is CASSHERELFF. CDR3 coding DNA: TGTGCCAGCAGTCACGAGAGGGAGCTGTTTTTT.

This clonotype was recorded a few times. This rearrangement joins TRBV6-5 to TRBJ2-5; TRBD2 aligns across 9 bases. From germline, CDR1 is MNHEY and CDR2 SVGAGI. This CDR3 has 16 amino acids. Trimming at V came to 4 bases and at J to 5 bases, leaving 11 bases not matched to a gene. The CDR3 loop is CASSSLASGVGETQYF. The CDR3 DNA follows: TGTGCCAGCAGTTCCCTAGCTAGCGGGGTTGGGGAGACCCAGTACTTC.

This clonotype has ten or more counts. The chain links TRBV7-2 to TRBJ1-2; D might be TRBD1 (6 bases). The CDR3 has 16 amino acids. Germline values: CDR1 SGHTA, CDR2 FQGNSA. V dropped 7 bases and J dropped 0 bases, with 18 bases sitting between them. The CDR3 DNA is TGTGCCAGCAATAACAGGGTCCCGTCCTCTAACTATGGCTACACCTTC. It translates to CASNNRVPSSNYGYTF.

This chain joins TRBV5-4 and TRBJ2-7; unclear D gene. Germline values: CDR1 SGHNT, CDR2 YYREEE (reference sequence). The CDR3 has 13 amino acids. V was trimmed by 2 bases and J by 2 bases, leaving 8 bases between them. This CDR3 reads CASSFEETYEQYF. The DNA for the CDR3 is TGTGCCAGCAGCTTTGAGGAAACCTACGAGCAGTACTTC.

This clonotype was counted between two and nine times. This CDR3 reads CASSPPGHGYGYTF. For the CDR3, the DNA is TGTGCCAGCAGCCCGCCGGGACACGGGTATGGCTACACCTTC. The chain employs TRBV12-3 or TRBV12-4 and TRBJ1-2; the D gene is possibly TRBD1 (6 bases). The CDR3 has 14 residues. V was cut by 6 bases and J by 5 bases, with 16 bases left in between.

This sequence joins TRBV9 and TRBJ2-5; D is perhaps TRBD1 or TRBD2 (6 bases each). Trimming took off 4 bases at V and 4 bases at J, with 14 bases between the two ends. This CDR3 has 14 amino acids. CDR1 and CDR2 (germline): SGDLS, YYNGEE. CDR3 residues: CASSLRGAGETQYF. The CDR3 DNA is TGTGCCAGCAGCCTAAGGGGGGCAGGAGAGACCCAGTACTTC.